This T cell receptor (beta chain) originates from a study of shared clonotypes between healthy human individuals. Study outcomes and limitations: Read depth was anticipated to influence clonotype sharing among donors.

With regard to this clone: Antigen unknown.

The protocol was immunoSEQ multiplex PCR, while the TCRdb copy is restricted to in-frame clones and leaves out a portion. The table lists hundreds of thousands of clones, 77% of them singletons. Trimming pared 0 bases from V and 0 bases from J, leaving 9 bases between. This CDR3 has 15 residues. Germline CDR1 is GTSNPN and CDR2 is SVGIG (reference sequence). The sample consisted of PBMCs. This TCR was recovered from a woman in her 40s in good health. Some clones in this sample may be carry-over from other donors' samples. V usage is TRBV30 and J usage is TRBJ1-5; D is unresolved. CDR3 bases: TGTGCCTGGAGTGTACAGCTGGGTAGCAATCAGCCCCAGCATTTT. Translated, it gives CAWSVQLGSNQPQHF.